The clone carrying this TCR beta chain came up a few times. Its antigen is unidentified. Sequence data for DNA of cultured CD4+ T cells were generated by the Oncomine TCR Beta short-read assay. TCRdb re-called the PCR reads with MiXCR, one entry per CDR3 protein. The sample shows 3,500 to 4,000 distinct CDR3 sequences, 19% of them seen only once. This entry comes from a study of vaccination and CD4 T cells after COVID-19. Study-level results: For SARS-CoV-2-reactive clonotypes, the median went from approximately 21 to 38, a nonsignificant increase.

Described treatment: approximately nine-day PBMC culture with coronavirus spike peptide pools or control peptides (ViraFEST assay). The CDR3 is made up of 15 amino acids. Between the trimmed V and J ends, which lost 4 bases and 8 bases, there was a span of 20 bases. Germline lookup yields CDR1 SGHDN and CDR2 FVKESK. The receptor was isolated from a human donor who had recovered from COVID-19. Input material: CD4+ T cells from blood, cultured in vitro. This chain uses TRBV14 with TRBJ1-2, with D hard to call. This CDR3 reads CASSLVDQVPRGYTF. The CDR3 region has the DNA TGTGCCAGCAGCCTGGTCGACCAGGTTCCTCGGGGCTACACCTTC. Looking up the rest from reference TRBV14 and TRBJ1-2 gives the full variable domain: EAGVTQFPSHSVIEKGQTVTLRCDPISGHDNLYWYRRVMGKEIKFLLHFVKESKQDESGMPNNRFLAERTGGTYSTLKVQPAELEDSGVYFCASSLVDQVPRGYTFGSGTRLTVV.